This TCR beta chain appears in the sequencing data of a study of CD8+ T cells in alopecia areata. As regards this clone: The antigen is not known.

Overall study findings and caveats: Researchers report lesional scalp, most notably alopecia totalis/universalis, outstripped normal scalp in clonality. Unlike in mice, where it was clearer, TCR sharing across patients was less clear, possibly HLA-related.

With 1 base removed from V and 2 bases from J, the gap between germline ends came to 7 bases. This CDR3 comprises 13 residues. CDR1 and CDR2 from the germline V gene are SGHRS and YFSETQ. Extraction of RNA preceded its reverse transcription into cDNA, which served as the sequencing template. Only in-frame clones appear in the TCRdb table, and some are missing; sequencing was by immunoSEQ multiplex PCR. Altogether 110,000 or so clones are present, 55% to 60% being singletons, with the ten largest covering 3% to 4%. Indicated treatment: oral pan-JAK inhibitor, 5-10 mg twice daily. The sequenced sample was CD4+ T cells sorted from blood, obtained at week 24, from a patient treated with tofacitinib. The source of this sequence is a human donor with alopecia areata. J is TRBJ2-7 and V is TRBV5-1; perhaps TRBD1 as D (5 bases). CDR3 region: CASSLQQAYEQYF. CDR3 nucleotide sequence: TGCGCCAGCAGCTTGCAACAGGCCTACGAGCAGTACTTC.